The rows below give T cell receptor beta chains drawn from one sample of a study of blood T cell repertoires in COVID-19. Sequenced by immunoSEQ multiplex PCR; TCRdb stores in-frame clones only, minus some. The profile shows over 250,000 clones, 88% of them singletons. Material for sequencing was PBMCs or T cells enriched from blood (not recorded which). The source is a woman younger than 45 who had recovered from COVID-19. CDR3s include the opening cysteine and the closing phenylalanine or tryptophan. The order of the fields is clone size, J gene, V gene, D gene, CDR3 protein, CDR3 DNA. D genes are given only for firm matches. A clone size is listed for some rows: how often the clone was seen (once, few, many), or a class if it is expanded.

- | TRBJ1-3 | TRBV6-2/TRBV6-3 | - | CASSHRDGVNTIYF | TGTGCCAGCAGCCACAGGGACGGAGTAAACACCATATATTTT
- | TRBJ2-7 | TRBV6-5 | TRBD1 | CASRRTGPYEQYF | TGTGCCAGCAGAAGGACAGGGCCCTACGAGCAGTACTTC
- | TRBJ2-1 | TRBV30 | TRBD2 | CAWTTSGRLVQFF | TGTGCCTGGACGACTAGCGGGAGACTTGTGCAGTTCTTC
- | TRBJ2-7 | TRBV6-5 | TRBD1 | CASSYDRGGQYF | TGTGCCAGCAGTTACGACAGGGGAGGGCAGTACTTC
once | TRBJ2-3 | TRBV2 | TRBD2 | CASTTSGFSTDTQYF | TGTGCCAGCACGACTAGCGGGTTCAGCACAGATACGCAGTATTTT
- | TRBJ1-4 | TRBV27 | - | CASSFRGHATNEKLFF | TGTGCCAGCAGTTTCAGGGGACATGCAACTAATGAAAAACTGTTTTTT
once | TRBJ1-1 | TRBV5-6 | TRBD1 | CASSDYLGGQGKMNTEAFF | TGTGCCAGCAGTGATTACCTCGGGGGACAGGGAAAAATGAACACTGAAGCTTTCTTT
- | TRBJ1-5 | TRBV4-2 | TRBD1 | CASRDDRGPNQPQHF | TGTGCCAGCAGAGATGACAGGGGACCTAATCAGCCCCAGCATTTT
- | TRBJ1-5 | TRBV5-1 | TRBD1 | CASSPNRQGNQPQHF | TGCGCCAGCAGCCCGAACCGACAGGGGAATCAGCCCCAGCATTTT
- | TRBJ2-5 | TRBV6-6 | - | CASSYLTDQETQYF | TGTGCCAGCAGTTACCTCACGGACCAAGAGACCCAGTACTTC
- | TRBJ2-7 | TRBV18 | TRBD2 | CASSPGLATYEQYF | TGTGCCAGCTCACCGGGACTAGCGACCTACGAGCAGTACTTC
- | TRBJ2-1 | TRBV7-9 | TRBD1 | CASTKDRGDEQFF | TGTGCCAGCACCAAAGACAGGGGCGATGAGCAGTTCTTC
- | TRBJ2-6 | TRBV28 | - | CATLRGRNVLTF | TGTGCCACGCTCAGGGGCAGAAACGTCCTGACTTTC
- | TRBJ1-1 | TRBV5-1 | - | CASSLALGSGKLMNTEAFF | TGCGCCAGCAGCTTGGCCCTTGGGTCAGGAAAACTCATGAACACTGAAGCTTTCTTT
- | TRBJ1-1 | TRBV18 | - | CASSQGEGTEAFF | TGTGCCAGCTCACAGGGTGAGGGCACTGAAGCTTTCTTT
- | TRBJ2-5 | TRBV18 | TRBD2 | CASSPLLSGAQETQYF | TGTGCCAGCTCACCGCTTCTAAGCGGGGCACAAGAGACCCAGTACTTC
once | TRBJ2-1 | TRBV27 | - | CAPITNRNNNEQFF | TGTGCCCCGATTACTAACAGGAACAACAATGAGCAGTTCTTC
- | TRBJ1-2 | TRBV15 | TRBD1 | CATSSLTGDGVYGYTF | TGTGCCACCAGCAGCCTGACAGGGGATGGAGTCTATGGCTACACCTTC
- | TRBJ2-7 | TRBV27 | TRBD1 | CASSTDRDRGYEQYF | TGTGCCAGCAGTACGGACCGGGACAGGGGTTACGAGCAGTACTTC
- | TRBJ1-1 | TRBV30 | TRBD1 | CAWGTGGAFF | TGTGCCTGGGGGACAGGGGGGGCTTTCTTT
- | TRBJ2-7 | TRBV19 | TRBD1 | CATEDRTHEQYF | TGTGCCACCGAGGACAGGACCCACGAGCAGTACTTC
- | TRBJ2-1 | TRBV19 | - | CATTQTPDSIYNEQFF | TGTGCCACTACCCAAACCCCGGACTCTATCTACAATGAGCAGTTCTTC
- | TRBJ2-3 | TRBV24-1 | TRBD2 | CATSDRTSGLTDTQYF | TGTGCCACCAGTGATAGGACTAGCGGCCTCACAGATACGCAGTATTTT
- | TRBJ2-1 | TRBV10-2 | - | CASTERVVSNEQFF | TGCGCCAGCACCGAGAGGGTAGTTAGCAATGAGCAGTTCTTC
- | TRBJ2-3 | TRBV11-2 | - | CASSLDGGATDTQYF | TGTGCCAGCAGCTTAGATGGCGGAGCCACAGATACGCAGTATTTT
- | TRBJ1-6 | TRBV4-3 | TRBD1 | CASSQDLVTGVGTPLHF | TGCGCCAGCAGCCAAGACTTGGTGACAGGGGTTGGGACACCCCTCCACTTT
- | TRBJ2-5 | TRBV7-2 | TRBD2 | CASSFGGLAGVGETQYF | TGTGCCAGCAGCTTCGGCGGGCTAGCGGGGGTTGGAGAGACCCAGTACTTC
- | TRBJ1-3 | TRBV30 | TRBD1 | CASSQGSGNTIYF | TGTGCCTCCTCACAGGGGTCTGGAAACACCATATATTTT
- | TRBJ1-2 | TRBV3-1/TRBV3-2 | TRBD1 | CASSHPQGANGYTF | TGTGCCAGCAGCCACCCACAGGGGGCGAATGGCTACACCTTC
- | TRBJ1-1 | TRBV29-1 | - | CSGTWSAEAFF | TGCAGCGGGACTTGGTCGGCTGAAGCTTTCTTT
- | TRBJ2-1 | TRBV6-5 | TRBD1 | CASRQGPSSYNEQFF | TGTGCCAGCCGACAGGGGCCCAGCTCCTACAATGAGCAGTTCTTC
- | TRBJ2-7 | TRBV27 | TRBD2 | CASSIASAGGTYEQYF | TGTGCCAGCAGTATCGCTAGCGCCGGGGGGACCTACGAGCAGTACTTC
few | TRBJ1-3 | TRBV3-1/TRBV3-2 | - | CASSQLAGATGNTIYF | TGTGCCAGCAGCCAACTGGCAGGGGCGACTGGAAACACCATATATTTT
- | TRBJ2-3 | TRBV13 | TRBD2 | CASSQRGGYTDTQYF | TGTGCCAGCAGCCAGCGGGGGGGGTACACAGATACGCAGTATTTT
- | TRBJ1-2 | TRBV6-2/TRBV6-3 | - | CASSYSTTPNYGYTF | TGTGCCAGCAGTTACTCCACGACACCGAACTATGGCTACACCTTC